This T cell receptor (beta chain) was identified in a study of blood T cell repertoires in COVID-19. Study-level information: The United States, Italy and Spain were the sources of the acute and convalescent COVID-19 samples.

V trimming: 3 bases; J trimming: 3 bases; junction bases outside the gene matches: 9. Germline V gene data show CDR1 as MDHEN and CDR2 as SYDVKM. The CDR3 runs to 17 residues. Seattle's cohort entered during active infection and was followed longitudinally. The authors' processing: Counts of nucleated cells, estimated from reference gene primer amplification, were obtained. Data came from immunoSEQ multiplex PCR; TCRdb stores just in-frame clones and leaves some out. From that table come the V and J calls and clone size; the DNA was used to work out D and trimming. Counted here are fewer than 700,000 clones, around nine tenths occurring once; the ten biggest clones make up less than 9.5%.

This chain connects TRBV28 to TRBJ2-7; 12 nucleotides line up with TRBD2. The clonotype originates from a woman in her 50s with COVID-19, enrolled during active disease. The source material was peripheral blood. This CDR3 reads CASSFLTSGGPRYEQYF. The CDR3 nucleotides are TGTGCCAGCAGTTTTCTGACTAGCGGGGGCCCACGCTACGAGCAGTACTTC.